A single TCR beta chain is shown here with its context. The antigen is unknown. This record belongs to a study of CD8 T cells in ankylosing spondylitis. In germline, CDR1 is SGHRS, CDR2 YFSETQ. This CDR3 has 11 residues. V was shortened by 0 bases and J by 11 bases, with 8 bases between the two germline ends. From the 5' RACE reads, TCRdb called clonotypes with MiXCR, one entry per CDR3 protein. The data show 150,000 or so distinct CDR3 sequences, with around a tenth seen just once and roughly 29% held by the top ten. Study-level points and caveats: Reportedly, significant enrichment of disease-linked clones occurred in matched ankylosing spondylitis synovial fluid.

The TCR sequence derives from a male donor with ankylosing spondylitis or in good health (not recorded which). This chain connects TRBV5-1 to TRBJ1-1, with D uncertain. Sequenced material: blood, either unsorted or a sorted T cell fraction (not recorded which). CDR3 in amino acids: CASSLEGRAFF. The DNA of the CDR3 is TGCGCCAGCAGCTTGGAAGGGAGGGCTTTCTTT. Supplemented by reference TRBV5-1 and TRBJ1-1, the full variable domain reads KAGVTQTPRYLIKTRGQQVTLSCSPISGHRSVSWYQQTPGQGLQFLFEYFSETQRNKGNFPGRFSGRQFSNSRSEMNVSTLELGDSALYLCASSLEGRAFFGQGTRLTVV.